The entry that follows covers one T cell receptor beta chain sequence. This record belongs to a study of blood T cell repertoires in COVID-19. Study in general: The analysed material was cDNA or gDNA that came from T cells, B-cell-depleted T cells, or PBMCs.

The CDR3 is made up of 16 amino acids. CDR1 is SGHRS, CDR2 YFSETQ, per germline. V was clipped by 4 bases and J by 7 bases; unmatched bases: 11. Original handling: From reference gene primer amplification, estimates of nucleated cell counts were derived. Repertoires were generated with immunoSEQ multiplex PCR, while TCRdb's copy carries only in-frame clones and drops some. The D gene and trimming were derived from the DNA, and the V and J assignments and clone size from that table. The sample holds fewer than 95,000 clones; 72% are singletons and the top ten take around 14%. This receptor was taken from a woman of 80 years or more with acute or convalescent COVID-19. V and J are TRBV5-1 and TRBJ2-1, with 10 bases aligning to TRBD2. Sequencing was done on a sample of peripheral blood. The CDR3 nucleotides are TGCGCCAGCAGCGCCCTAGCGGGGGCGTCCCTTAATGAGCAGTTCTTC. The encoded protein is CASSALAGASLNEQFF.